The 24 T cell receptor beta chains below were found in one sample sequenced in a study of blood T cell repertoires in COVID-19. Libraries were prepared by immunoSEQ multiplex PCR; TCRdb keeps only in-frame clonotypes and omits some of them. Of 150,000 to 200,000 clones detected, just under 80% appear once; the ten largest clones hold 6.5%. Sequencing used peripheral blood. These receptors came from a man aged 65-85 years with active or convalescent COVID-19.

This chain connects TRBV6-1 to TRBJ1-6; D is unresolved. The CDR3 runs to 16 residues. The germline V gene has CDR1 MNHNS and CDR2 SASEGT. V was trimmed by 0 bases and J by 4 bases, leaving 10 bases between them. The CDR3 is CASSEALTVYNSPLHF. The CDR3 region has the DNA TGTGCCAGCAGTGAAGCGTTAACAGTTTATAATTCACCCCTCCACTTT.

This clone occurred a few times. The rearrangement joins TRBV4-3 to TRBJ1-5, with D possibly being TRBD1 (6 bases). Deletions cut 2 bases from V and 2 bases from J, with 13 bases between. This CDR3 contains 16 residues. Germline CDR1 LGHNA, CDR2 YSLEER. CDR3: CASSQNYPGGNQPQHF. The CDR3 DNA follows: TGCGCCAGCAGCCAAAATTACCCAGGGGGCAATCAGCCCCAGCATTTT.

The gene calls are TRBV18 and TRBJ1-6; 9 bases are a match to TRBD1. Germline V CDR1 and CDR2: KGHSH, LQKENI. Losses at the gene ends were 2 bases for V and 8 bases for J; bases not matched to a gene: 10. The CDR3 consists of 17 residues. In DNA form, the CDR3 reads TGTGCCAGCTCACCAACAGGGGGCGGCTCTGATGATTCACCCCTCCACTTT. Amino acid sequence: CASSPTGGGSDDSPLHF.

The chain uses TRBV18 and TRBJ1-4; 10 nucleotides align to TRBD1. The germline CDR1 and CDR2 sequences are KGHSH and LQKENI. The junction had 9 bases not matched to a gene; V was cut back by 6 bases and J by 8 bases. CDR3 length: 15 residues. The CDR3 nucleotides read TGTGCCAGCTCCTCCCCCGGGACAGGGGTGGAAAAACTGTTTTTT. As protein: CASSSPGTGVEKLFF. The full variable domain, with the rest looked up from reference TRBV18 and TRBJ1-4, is NAGVMQNPRHLVRRRGQEARLRCSPMKGHSHVYWYRQLPEEGLKFMVYLQKENIIDESGMPKERFSAEFPKEGPSILRIQQVVRGDSAAYFCASSSPGTGVEKLFFGSGTQLSVL.

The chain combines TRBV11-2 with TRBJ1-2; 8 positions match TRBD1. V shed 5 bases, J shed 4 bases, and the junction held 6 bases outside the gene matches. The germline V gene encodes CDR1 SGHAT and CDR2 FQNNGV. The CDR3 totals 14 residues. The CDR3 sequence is CASSVDRVGYGYTF. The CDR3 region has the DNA TGTGCCAGCAGCGTGGACAGGGTGGGCTATGGCTACACCTTC.

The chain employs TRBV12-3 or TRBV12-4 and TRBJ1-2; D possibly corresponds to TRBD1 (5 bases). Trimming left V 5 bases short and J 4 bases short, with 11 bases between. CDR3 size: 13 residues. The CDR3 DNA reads TGTGCCAGCAGTCGGCAGGACACCTATGGCTACACCTTC. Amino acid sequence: CASSRQDTYGYTF.

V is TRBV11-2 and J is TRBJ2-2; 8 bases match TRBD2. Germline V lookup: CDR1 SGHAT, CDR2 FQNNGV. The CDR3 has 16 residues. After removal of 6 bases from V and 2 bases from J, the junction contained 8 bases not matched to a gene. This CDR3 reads CASRPPGLVNTGELFF. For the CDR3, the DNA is TGTGCCAGCAGACCTCCGGGACTAGTTAACACCGGGGAGCTGTTTTTT. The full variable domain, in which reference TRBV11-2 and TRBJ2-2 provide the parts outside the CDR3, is EAGVAQSPRYKIIEKRQSVAFWCNPISGHATLYWYQQILGQGPKLLIQFQNNGVVDDSQLPKDRFSAERLKGVDSTLKIQPAKLEDSAVYLCASRPPGLVNTGELFFGEGSRLTVL.

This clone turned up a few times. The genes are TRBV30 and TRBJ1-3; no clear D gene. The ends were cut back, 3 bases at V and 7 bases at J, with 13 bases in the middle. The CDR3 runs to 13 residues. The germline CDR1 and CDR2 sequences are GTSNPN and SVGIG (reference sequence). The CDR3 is CAWSTGPRNTIYF. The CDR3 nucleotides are TGTGCCTGGAGCACCGGTCCCCGTAACACCATATATTTT.

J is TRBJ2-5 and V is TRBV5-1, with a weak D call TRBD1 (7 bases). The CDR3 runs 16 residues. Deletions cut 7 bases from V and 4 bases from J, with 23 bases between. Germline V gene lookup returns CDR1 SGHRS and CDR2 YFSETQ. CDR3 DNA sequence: TGCGCCAGCGCTGCGGGGACAGCGGTAGATAGAGAGACCCAGTACTTC. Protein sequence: CASAAGTAVDRETQYF.

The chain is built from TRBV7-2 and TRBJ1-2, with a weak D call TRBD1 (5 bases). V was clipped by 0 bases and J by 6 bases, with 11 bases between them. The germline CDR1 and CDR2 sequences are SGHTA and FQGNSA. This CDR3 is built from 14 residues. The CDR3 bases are TGTGCCAGCAGCTTAGCAACGGGGGGTGATGGCTACACCTTC. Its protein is CASSLATGGDGYTF. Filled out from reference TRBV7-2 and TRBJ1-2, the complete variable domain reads GAGVSQSPSNKVTEKGKDVELRCDPISGHTALYWYRQSLGQGLEFLIYFQGNSAPDKSGLPSDRFSAERTGGSVSTLTIQRTQQEDSAVYLCASSLATGGDGYTFGSGTRLTVV.

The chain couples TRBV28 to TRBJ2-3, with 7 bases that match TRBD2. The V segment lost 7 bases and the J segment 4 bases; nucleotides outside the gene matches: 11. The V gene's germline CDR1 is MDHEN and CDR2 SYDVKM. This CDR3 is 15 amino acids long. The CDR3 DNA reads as TGTGCCAGCATCAGCGGGATGATTATATCAGATACGCAGTATTTT. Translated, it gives CASISGMIISDTQYF.

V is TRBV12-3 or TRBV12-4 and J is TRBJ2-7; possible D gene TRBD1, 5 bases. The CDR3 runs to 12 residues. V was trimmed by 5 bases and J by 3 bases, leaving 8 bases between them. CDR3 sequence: CASSPQDYEQYF. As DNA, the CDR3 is TGTGCCAGCAGTCCACAGGACTACGAGCAGTACTTC.

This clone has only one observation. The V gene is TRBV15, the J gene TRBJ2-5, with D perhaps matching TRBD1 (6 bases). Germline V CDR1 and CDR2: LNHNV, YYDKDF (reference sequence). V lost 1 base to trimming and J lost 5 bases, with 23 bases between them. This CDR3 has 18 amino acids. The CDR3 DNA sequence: TGTGCCACCAGCAGAGTACGAACAGGGCGAAGAGTAAGGGAGACCCAGTACTTC. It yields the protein CATSRVRTGRRVRETQYF.

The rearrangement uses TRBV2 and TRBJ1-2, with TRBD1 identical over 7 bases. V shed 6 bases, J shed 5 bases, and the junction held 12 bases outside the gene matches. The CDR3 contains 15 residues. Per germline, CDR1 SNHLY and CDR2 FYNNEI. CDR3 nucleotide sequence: TGTGCCAGCAGCCGCATGAGGGACAGCCGATATGGCTACACCTTC. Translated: CASSRMRDSRYGYTF.

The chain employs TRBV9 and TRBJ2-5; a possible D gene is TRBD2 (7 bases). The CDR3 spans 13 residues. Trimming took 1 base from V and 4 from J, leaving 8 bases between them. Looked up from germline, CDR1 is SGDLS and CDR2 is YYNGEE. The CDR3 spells CASSVRGGETQYF. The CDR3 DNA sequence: TGTGCCAGCAGCGTAAGGGGGGGAGAGACCCAGTACTTC.

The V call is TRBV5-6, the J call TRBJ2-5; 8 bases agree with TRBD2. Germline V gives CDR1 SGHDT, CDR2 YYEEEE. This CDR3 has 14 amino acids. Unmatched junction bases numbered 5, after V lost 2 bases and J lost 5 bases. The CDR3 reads CASSFSGTRETQYF. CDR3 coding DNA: TGTGCCAGCAGCTTTAGCGGGACTAGGGAGACCCAGTACTTC. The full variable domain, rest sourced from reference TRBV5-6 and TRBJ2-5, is DAGVTQSPTHLIKTRGQQVTLRCSPKSGHDTVSWYQQALGQGPQFIFQYYEEEERQRGNFPDRFSGHQFPNYSSELNVNALLLGDSALYLCASSFSGTRETQYFGPGTRLLVL.

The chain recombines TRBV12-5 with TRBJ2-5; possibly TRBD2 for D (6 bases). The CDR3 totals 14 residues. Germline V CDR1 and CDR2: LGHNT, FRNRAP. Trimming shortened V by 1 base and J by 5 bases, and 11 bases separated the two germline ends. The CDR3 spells CASGLAGTPETQYF. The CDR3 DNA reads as TGTGCTAGTGGTTTGGCCGGGACTCCGGAGACCCAGTACTTC. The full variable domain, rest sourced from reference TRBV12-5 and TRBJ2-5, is DARVTQTPRHKVTEMGQEVTMRCQPILGHNTVFWYRQTMMQGLELLAYFRNRAPLDDSGMPKDRFSAEMPDATLATLKIQPSEPRDSAVYFCASGLAGTPETQYFGPGTRLLVL.

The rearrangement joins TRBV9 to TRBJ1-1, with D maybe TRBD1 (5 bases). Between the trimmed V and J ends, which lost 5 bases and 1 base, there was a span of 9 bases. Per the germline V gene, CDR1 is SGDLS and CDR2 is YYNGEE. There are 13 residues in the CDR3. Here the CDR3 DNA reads TGTGCCAGCAGTAGAACAGGGAACACTGAAGCTTTCTTT. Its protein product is CASSRTGNTEAFF.

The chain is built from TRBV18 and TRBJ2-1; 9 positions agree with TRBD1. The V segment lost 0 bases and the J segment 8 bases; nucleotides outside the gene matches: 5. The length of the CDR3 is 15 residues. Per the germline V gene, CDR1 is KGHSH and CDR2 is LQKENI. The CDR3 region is CASSPPGQGSDEQFF. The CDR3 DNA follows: TGTGCCAGCTCACCACCGGGACAGGGTTCCGATGAGCAGTTCTTC.

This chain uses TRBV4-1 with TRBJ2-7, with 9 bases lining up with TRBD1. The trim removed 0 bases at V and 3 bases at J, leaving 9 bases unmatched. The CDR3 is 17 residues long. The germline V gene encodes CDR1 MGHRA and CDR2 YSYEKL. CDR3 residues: CASSQDGGGTGLYEQYF. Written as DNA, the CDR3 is TGCGCCAGCAGCCAAGATGGTGGTGGGACAGGGCTCTACGAGCAGTACTTC.

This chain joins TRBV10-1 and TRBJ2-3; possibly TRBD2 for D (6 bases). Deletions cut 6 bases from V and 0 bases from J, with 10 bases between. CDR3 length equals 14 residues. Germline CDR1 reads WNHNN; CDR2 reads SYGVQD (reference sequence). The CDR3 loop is CASRGGPSTDTQYF. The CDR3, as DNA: TGCGCCAGCAGAGGAGGGCCTAGCACAGATACGCAGTATTTT.

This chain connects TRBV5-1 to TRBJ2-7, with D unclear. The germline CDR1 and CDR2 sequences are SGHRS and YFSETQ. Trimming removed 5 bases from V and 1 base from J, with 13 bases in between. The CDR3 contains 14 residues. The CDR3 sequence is CASRVRDGSYEQYF. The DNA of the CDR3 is TGCGCCAGCAGGGTTAGAGACGGGTCCTACGAGCAGTACTTC.

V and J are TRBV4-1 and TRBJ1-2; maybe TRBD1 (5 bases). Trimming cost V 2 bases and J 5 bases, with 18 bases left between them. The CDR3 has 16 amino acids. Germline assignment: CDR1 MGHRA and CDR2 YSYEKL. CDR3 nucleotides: TGCGCCAGCAGCCAAACTCCGGCAGGGTTATTATATGGCTACACCTTC. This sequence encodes CASSQTPAGLLYGYTF.

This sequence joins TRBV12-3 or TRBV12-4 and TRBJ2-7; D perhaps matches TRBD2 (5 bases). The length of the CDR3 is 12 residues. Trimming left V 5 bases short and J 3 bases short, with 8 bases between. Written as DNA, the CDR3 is TGTGCCAGCAGTCCTCGGGGCTACGAGCAGTACTTC. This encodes CASSPRGYEQYF.